A few counts support the clone carrying this T cell receptor beta chain. The CDR3 spans 14 residues. Germline assignment: CDR1 MNHNS and CDR2 SASEGT. With 1 base removed from V and 5 bases from J, the gap between germline ends came to 12 bases. The data were taken from a study of T cell changes during pregnancy in multiple sclerosis. The repertoire was sequenced with immunoSEQ multiplex PCR; TCRdb's copy has only in-frame clones and lacks some. The sample records 50,000 to 75,000 clones, approximately 90% being singletons. Sequenced material: peripheral blood, taken in the third trimester of pregnancy. The V call is TRBV6-1, the J call TRBJ2-7; tentative D call: TRBD2 (6 bases). This receptor was obtained from a female donor in good health, enrolled as a control in a pregnancy study. The CDR3 DNA follows: TGTGCCAGCAGTGAAGGGGCGGGATACGACGAGCAGTACTTC. As protein: CASSEGAGYDEQYF.